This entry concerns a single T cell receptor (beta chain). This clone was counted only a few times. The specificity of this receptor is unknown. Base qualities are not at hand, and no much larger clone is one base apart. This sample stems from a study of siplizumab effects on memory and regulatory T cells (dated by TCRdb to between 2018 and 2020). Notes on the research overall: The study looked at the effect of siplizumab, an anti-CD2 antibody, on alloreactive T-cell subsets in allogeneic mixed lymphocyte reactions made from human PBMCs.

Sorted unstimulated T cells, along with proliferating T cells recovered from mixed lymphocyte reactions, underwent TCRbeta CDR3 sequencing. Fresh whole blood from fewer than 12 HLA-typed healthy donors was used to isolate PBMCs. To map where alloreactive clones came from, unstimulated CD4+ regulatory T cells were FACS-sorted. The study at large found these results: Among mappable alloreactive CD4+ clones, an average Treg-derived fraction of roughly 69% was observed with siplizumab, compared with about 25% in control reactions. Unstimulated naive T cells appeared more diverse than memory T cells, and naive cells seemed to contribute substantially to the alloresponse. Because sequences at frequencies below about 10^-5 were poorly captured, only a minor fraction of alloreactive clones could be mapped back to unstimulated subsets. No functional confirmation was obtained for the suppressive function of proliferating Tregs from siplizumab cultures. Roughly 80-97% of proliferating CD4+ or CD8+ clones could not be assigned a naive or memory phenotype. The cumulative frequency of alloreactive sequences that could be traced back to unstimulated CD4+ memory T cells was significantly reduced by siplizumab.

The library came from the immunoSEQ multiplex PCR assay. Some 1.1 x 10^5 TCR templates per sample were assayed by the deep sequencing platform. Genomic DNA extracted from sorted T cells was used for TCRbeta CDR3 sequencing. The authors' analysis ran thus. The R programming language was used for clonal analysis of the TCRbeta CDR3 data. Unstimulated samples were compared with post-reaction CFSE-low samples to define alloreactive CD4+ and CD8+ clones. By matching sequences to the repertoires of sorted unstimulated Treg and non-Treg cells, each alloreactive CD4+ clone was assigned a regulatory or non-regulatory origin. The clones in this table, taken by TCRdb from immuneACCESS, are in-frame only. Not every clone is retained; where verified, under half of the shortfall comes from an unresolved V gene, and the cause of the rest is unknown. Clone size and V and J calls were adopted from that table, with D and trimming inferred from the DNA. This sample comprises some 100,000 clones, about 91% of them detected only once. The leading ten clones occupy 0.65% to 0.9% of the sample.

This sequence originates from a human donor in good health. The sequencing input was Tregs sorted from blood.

CDR3 region: CASSLGMGQGARGYTF. The sequenced DNA: TGTGCCAGCAGTCTCGGGATGGGACAGGGGGCGAGAGGCTACACCTTC. The chain is made from TRBV5-4 and TRBJ1-2, with 12 junctional bases fitting TRBD1. From its cysteine to its phenylalanine, the CDR3 spans 16 amino acids. The entry retains the CDR3 DNA only, 48 bases that are in frame from base 1. Germline trimming: 5 bases from V, 8 bases from J; junction bases outside gene matches: 13. Based on the germline V gene (reference sequence), the CDR1 and CDR2 sequences are SGHNT and YYREEE.